These 26 T cell receptor beta chains were sequenced from one sample in a study of shared clonotypes between healthy human individuals. This table comes from immunoSEQ multiplex PCR, and its TCRdb copy is limited to in-frame clones, with some not included. The data contain tens of thousands of clones, under 65% of them singletons. Sample: memory CD8+ T cells sorted from blood. Noted subset: CD45RO+ cells pooled with CCR7-negative TemRA cells. These receptors all come from a man aged 25-40 years in good health.

Many counts were recorded for this clone. This rearrangement joins TRBV5-5 to TRBJ2-7, with 9 nucleotides matching TRBD1. Germline-derived CDR1 and CDR2 are SGHKS and YYEKEE (reference sequence). The CDR3 covers 15 residues. V lost 4 bases, J lost 5 bases, and 10 bases stayed unmatched. CDR3 residues: CASSISGTGTHEQYF. The CDR3 nucleotides are TGTGCCAGCAGCATATCCGGGACAGGGACCCACGAGCAGTACTTC.

The V and J genes are TRBV27 and TRBJ2-7; 9 bases are a match to TRBD2. Germline CDR1 is MNHEY and CDR2 is SMNVEV (reference sequence). This CDR3 has 13 residues. Trimming removed 5 bases from V and 7 bases from J; junction bases left unmatched: 6. Here the CDR3 DNA reads TGTGCCAGCAGTATAGCGGGAGCCTGGGAGCAGTACTTC. It codes for CASSIAGAWEQYF.

The chain combines TRBV28 with TRBJ2-1; 7 bases map to TRBD1. V trimming: 5 bases; J trimming: 0 bases; junction bases outside the gene matches: 13. The germline CDR1 and CDR2 sequences are MDHEN and SYDVKM. CDR3 length equals 18 residues. The DNA for the CDR3 is TGTGCCAGCAGTCTCCCCCGCCCGACAGGGATCTCCTACAATGAGCAGTTCTTC. Its translation is CASSLPRPTGISYNEQFF.

This clone occurred many times. Distinct nucleotide sequences in the sample also encode this CDR3. The V gene is TRBV28, the J gene TRBJ2-7; D gene uncertain. The length of the CDR3 is 12 residues. The V gene lost 6 bases and the J gene lost 2 bases, with 8 bases spanning the gap. The germline CDR1 and CDR2 sequences are MDHEN and SYDVKM. CDR3: CASRDLTYEQYF. The CDR3 DNA reads TGTGCCAGCAGGGACCTTACCTACGAGCAGTACTTC.

The V call is TRBV2, the J call TRBJ2-7; D gene unclear. There are 13 residues in the CDR3. The V and J ends lost 3 bases and 0 bases respectively, with 6 bases between them. Germline V gene sequence: CDR1 SNHLY, CDR2 FYNNEI. CDR3 nucleotide sequence: TGTGCCAGCAGTGATCCCTTCTCCTACGAGCAGTACTTC. This sequence encodes CASSDPFSYEQYF.

Only one count was recorded for this clone. The chain combines TRBV7-6 with TRBJ2-5; D remains unclear. Germline V gives CDR1 SGHVS, CDR2 FNYEAQ. V was cut by 3 bases and J by 5 bases, with 10 bases left in between. The CDR3 is 13 amino acids. This CDR3 reads CASSFLVRETQYF. In DNA form, the CDR3 reads TGTGCCAGCAGCTTCCTTGTTAGGGAGACCCAGTACTTC.

The chain couples TRBV7-2 to TRBJ1-5, with D tentatively TRBD1 (6 bases). With 1 base removed from V and 3 bases from J, the gap between germline ends came to 13 bases. Germline-derived CDR1 and CDR2 are SGHTA and FQGNSA. This CDR3 comprises 16 residues. The DNA for the CDR3 is TGTGCCAGCAGCTTAGACGGTTCAGGGGCCAATCAGCCCCAGCATTTT. Its translation is CASSLDGSGANQPQHF.

The rearrangement uses TRBV7-9 and TRBJ2-7; 10 positions agree with TRBD2. Per germline, CDR1 SEHNR and CDR2 FQNEAQ (reference sequence). This CDR3 is built from 16 residues. V lost 5 bases, J lost 2 bases, and 9 bases stayed unmatched. The CDR3 sequence: CASSPDRGLATYEQYF. As DNA, the CDR3 is TGTGCCAGCAGCCCCGACCGGGGACTAGCGACCTACGAGCAGTACTTC.

The chain employs TRBV6-1 and TRBJ1-5, with a possible D match to TRBD1 (6 bases). CDR3 length: 15 amino acids. Germline-derived CDR1 and CDR2 are MNHNS and SASEGT. The germline V and J ends were trimmed by 5 bases and 4 bases, with 15 bases remaining between them. CDR3 nucleotides: TGTGCCAGCAGTAACAGGGATGAGGGAAATCAGCCCCAGCATTTT. Its protein is CASSNRDEGNQPQHF.

The rearrangement links TRBV7-7 to TRBJ2-1; tentative D call: TRBD2 (6 bases). CDR1 SSHAT and CDR2 FNYEAQ come from the germline V gene (reference sequence). The CDR3 is 14 residues long. V was pared by 2 bases and J by 7 bases, with 12 bases between. This CDR3 reads CASSLMAGQNEQFF. CDR3 sequence (DNA): TGTGCCAGCAGCTTAATGGCGGGGCAGAATGAGCAGTTCTTC.

The sample holds a few counts of this clone. V gene TRBV5-4 combines with J gene TRBJ1-4; 10 nucleotides line up with TRBD1. This CDR3 spans 18 amino acids. Germline V gives CDR1 SGHNT, CDR2 YYREEE (reference sequence). With V trimmed by 3 bases and J by 8 bases, 16 bases remained unmatched. CDR3 coding DNA: TGTGCCAGCAGCTCAACCGGGACAGGGGACGTAAGATTCGAAAAACTGTTTTTT. Its translation: CASSSTGTGDVRFEKLFF.

This sequence joins TRBV5-4 and TRBJ1-1, with TRBD1 matching over 7 bases. V was pared by 0 bases and J by 4 bases, with 9 bases of the junction left unmatched. Germline CDR1 SGHNT, CDR2 YYREEE (reference sequence). The CDR3 sequence is 16 residues long. The CDR3 sequence: CASSLARQGYGTEAFF. The CDR3 DNA reads as TGTGCCAGCAGCTTGGCCCGACAGGGTTACGGCACTGAAGCTTTCTTT.

The rearrangement uses TRBV6-6 and TRBJ2-7; no definite D call. The CDR3 covers 14 residues. Trimming removed 6 bases at V and 0 bases at J, with 12 bases between. Germline CDR1 MNHNY, CDR2 SVGAGI (reference sequence). The CDR3 nucleotides are TGTGCCAGCAGCCCTTTAGAGAACTCCTACGAGCAGTACTTC. Its protein product is CASSPLENSYEQYF.

The sample holds many counts of this clone. This CDR3 is also generated by other DNA sequences in the sample. V gene TRBV28 combines with J gene TRBJ2-7; no firm D call. V lost 4 bases to trimming and J lost 3 bases, with 4 bases between them. Germline-derived CDR1 and CDR2 are MDHEN and SYDVKM. The CDR3 length is 11 residues. The CDR3: CASSSYYEQYF. In DNA, the CDR3 is TGTGCCAGCAGTTCCTACTACGAGCAGTACTTC.

The chain carries TRBV5-1 and TRBJ2-3; 11 bases are shared with TRBD2. The J segment lost 6 bases and the V segment lost 6 bases, leaving 3 bases of the junction unmatched. The CDR3 spans 13 residues. Germline V CDR1 and CDR2: SGHRS, YFSETQ. The chain's CDR3 is CASTLAGEDTQYF. CDR3 nucleotide sequence: TGCGCCAGCACACTAGCGGGAGAGGATACGCAGTATTTT.

The V gene is TRBV7-8, the J gene TRBJ1-1; D gene ambiguous. The CDR3 has 12 amino acids. V was trimmed by 1 base and J by 4 bases, leaving 4 bases between them. The germline CDR1 and CDR2 sequences are SGHVS and FQNEAQ. The CDR3 spells CASSLGVTEAFF. In DNA, the CDR3 is TGTGCCAGCAGCTTAGGCGTCACTGAAGCTTTCTTT.

The rearrangement uses TRBV7-6 and TRBJ2-5; possibly TRBD2 for D (6 bases). CDR1 is SGHVS and CDR2 is FNYEAQ in the germline V gene. V was trimmed by 4 bases and J by 3 bases, leaving 21 bases between them. The CDR3 loop spans 17 amino acids. CDR3 residues: CASSSRIAGSVEETQYF. The CDR3 coding sequence is TGTGCCAGCAGCTCCCGGATAGCCGGGAGTGTGGAAGAGACCCAGTACTTC.

V usage is TRBV14 and J usage is TRBJ2-1; D call uncertain. The CDR3 sequence is 16 residues long. From germline, CDR1 is SGHDN and CDR2 FVKESK. V was cut by 1 base and J by 5 bases, with 15 bases left in between. The CDR3 coding sequence is TGTGCCAGCAGCCAAGTCTACGGTCTAGGGCACAATGAGCAGTTCTTC. Its protein is CASSQVYGLGHNEQFF.

J is TRBJ1-1 and V is TRBV27, with D possibly being TRBD1 (5 bases). Trimming cost V 6 bases and J 5 bases, with 16 bases left between them. The CDR3 extends over 14 amino acids. Germline CDR1 and CDR2: MNHEY and SMNVEV (reference sequence). CDR3 region: CASRESGRPTEAFF. As DNA, the CDR3 is TGTGCCAGCAGGGAATCGGGACGGCCAACTGAAGCTTTCTTT.

This clone was seen repeatedly, ten times or more. The chain is built from TRBV6-4 and TRBJ2-3, with 9 bases identical to TRBD2. Trimming cost V 6 bases and J 0 bases; bases outside gene matches: 4. The CDR3 consists of 15 residues. CDR1 and CDR2 from the germline V gene are MRHNA and SNTAGT. This CDR3 reads CASSVTSGSTDTQYF. The CDR3 DNA reads TGTGCCAGCAGCGTCACTAGCGGGAGCACAGATACGCAGTATTTT.

The chain is built from TRBV25-1 and TRBJ2-1; TRBD2 matches at 10 bases. The germline gives CDR1 MGHDK, CDR2 SYGVNS. The CDR3 is made up of 18 amino acids. The junction had 9 bases not matched to a gene; V was cut back by 2 bases and J by 2 bases. In nucleotides, the CDR3 is TGTGCCAGCAGTGAAAGAGCGGGAGGGCCGTTCACCTACAATGAGCAGTTCTTC. Encoded protein: CASSERAGGPFTYNEQFF.

The chain employs TRBV6-4 and TRBJ2-1, with 12 nucleotides matching TRBD2. Germline V gene sequence: CDR1 MRHNA, CDR2 SNTAGT. V lost 7 bases to trimming and J lost 4 bases; unmatched junction nucleotides: 8. The CDR3 covers 16 residues. This chain's CDR3 is CASTKTSGSPYNEQFF. The CDR3 DNA reads TGTGCCAGCACCAAGACTAGCGGGAGTCCTTACAATGAGCAGTTCTTC.

The rearrangement joins TRBV27 to TRBJ1-5; D ambiguous. The V end lost 0 bases, the J end lost 4 bases, and 7 bases lay between the germline ends. The CDR3 runs to 14 residues. CDR1 and CDR2 from the germline V gene are MNHEY and SMNVEV (reference sequence). The CDR3 nucleotides are TGTGCCAGCAGTTTATCCGGGCGGAATCAGCCCCAGCATTTT. This sequence encodes CASSLSGRNQPQHF.

This sequence joins TRBV27 and TRBJ2-7, with D possibly being TRBD1 (5 bases). Germline CDR1 reads MNHEY; CDR2 reads SMNVEV (reference sequence). The CDR3 extends over 14 amino acids. Trimming pared 0 bases from V and 6 bases from J, leaving 12 bases between. The DNA of the CDR3 is TGTGCCAGCAGTTTATCGAGCCAGGGCGCCGAGCAGTACTTC. This sequence encodes CASSLSSQGAEQYF.

This clone was recorded a few times. The CDR3 nucleotides read TGTGCCATCAGTGAACAGGCTAACTATGGCTACACCTTC. It encodes CAISEQANYGYTF. The rearrangement links TRBV10-3 to TRBJ1-2; a possible D gene is TRBD1 (5 bases). Germline V CDR1 and CDR2: ENHRY, SYGVKD. The CDR3 is made up of 13 amino acids. Trimming left V 3 bases short and J 0 bases short, with 5 bases between.

The chain couples TRBV6-6 to TRBJ2-1; D is possibly TRBD2 (6 bases). Germline V gene sequence: CDR1 MNHNY, CDR2 SVGAGI (reference sequence). V lost 1 base to trimming and J lost 5 bases, with 9 bases between them. The CDR3 consists of 14 residues. The CDR3 protein is CASSYWRVDNEQFF. DNA of the CDR3: TGTGCCAGCAGTTACTGGAGGGTTGACAATGAGCAGTTCTTC.